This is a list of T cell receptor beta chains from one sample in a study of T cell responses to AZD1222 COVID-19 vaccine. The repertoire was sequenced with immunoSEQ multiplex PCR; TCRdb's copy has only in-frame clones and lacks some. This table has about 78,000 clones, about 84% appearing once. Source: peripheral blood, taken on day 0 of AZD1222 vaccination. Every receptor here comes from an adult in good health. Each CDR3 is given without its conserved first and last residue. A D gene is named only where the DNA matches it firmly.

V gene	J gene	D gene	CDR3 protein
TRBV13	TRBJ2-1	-	ASSSIVLVGGATNNEQF
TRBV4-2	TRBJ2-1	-	ASSQDLGLNEQF
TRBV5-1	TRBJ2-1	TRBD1	ASRGGIEQF
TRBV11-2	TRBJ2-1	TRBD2	ASSPGLAGNNEQF
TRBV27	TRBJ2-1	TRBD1	ASSGRDRPNEQF
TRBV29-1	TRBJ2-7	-	SVRDAKGVEEQY
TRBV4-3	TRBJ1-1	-	ASSQDLWGAGMNTEAF
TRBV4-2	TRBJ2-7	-	ASSQEKDSSYEQY
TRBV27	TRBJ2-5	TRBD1	ASSYGQGGQETQY
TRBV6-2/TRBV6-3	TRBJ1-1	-	ASSKDGWDTEAF
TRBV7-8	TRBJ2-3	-	ASSMRATGTDTQY
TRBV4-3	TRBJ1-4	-	ASSQNPAGGANEKLF
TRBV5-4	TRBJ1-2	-	ASSSGSSTNYGYT
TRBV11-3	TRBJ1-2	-	ASSSGDYGYT
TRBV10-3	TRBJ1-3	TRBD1	AISASGGENTIY
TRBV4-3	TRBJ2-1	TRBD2	ASSQGTSGGEQF
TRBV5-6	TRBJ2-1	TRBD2	ASSSYSGGYNEQF
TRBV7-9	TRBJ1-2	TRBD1	ASSFGQGARGYT
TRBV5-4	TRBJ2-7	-	ASSFGSRTYEQY
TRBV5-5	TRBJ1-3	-	ASSPAGSGNTIY
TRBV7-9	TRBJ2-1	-	ASSLRDTYNEQF
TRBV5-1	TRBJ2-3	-	ASSPSARGAPDTQY
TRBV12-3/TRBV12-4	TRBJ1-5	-	ASSKGPKGPQH
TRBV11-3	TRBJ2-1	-	ASSLGTSPSYNEQF
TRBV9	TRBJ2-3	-	ASSKTDTQY
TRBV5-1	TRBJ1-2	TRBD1	ASSWGTGDYT
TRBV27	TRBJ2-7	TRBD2	ASSPEPSGAYEQY
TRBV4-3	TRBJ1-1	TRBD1	ASSQGQGRTEAF
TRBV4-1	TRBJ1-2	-	ASSKGLDPLNYGYT
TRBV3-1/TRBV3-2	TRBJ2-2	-	ASSQDGYGRTNTGELF
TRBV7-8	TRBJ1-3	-	ASSRGPISGNTIY
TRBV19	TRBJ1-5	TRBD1	ASRRQGDNQPQH
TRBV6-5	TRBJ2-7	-	ASSYSSTAYYEQY
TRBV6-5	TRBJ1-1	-	ASSYSSANTEAF
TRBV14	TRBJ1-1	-	ASSQDRPVSLFPEAF
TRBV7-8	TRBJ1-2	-	ASSPEGGRPGPNYGYT
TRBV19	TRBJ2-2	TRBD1	ASSIQGFGELF
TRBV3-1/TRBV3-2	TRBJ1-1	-	ASSQVENTEAF
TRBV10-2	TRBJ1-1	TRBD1	ASSEGFDRGRGNTEAF
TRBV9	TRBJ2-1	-	ASSVWDGNNEQF
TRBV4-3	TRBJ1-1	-	ASSQELLVGNTEAF
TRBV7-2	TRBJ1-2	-	ASSLGGDNYGYT
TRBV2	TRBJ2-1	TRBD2	ASSNGLAASLEQF
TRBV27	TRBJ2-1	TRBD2	ASSLASGGNNEQF
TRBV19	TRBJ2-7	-	ASKTKGGYEQY
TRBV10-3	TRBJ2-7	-	AISDPGESVQEQY
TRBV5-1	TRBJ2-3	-	ASSRSEGHTDTQY
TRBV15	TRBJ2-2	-	ATSRDGGTGELF
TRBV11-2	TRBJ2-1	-	ASTRKNEQF
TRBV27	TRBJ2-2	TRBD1	ASRVDRGLAGELF
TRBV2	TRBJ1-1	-	ASSSGPGNTEAF
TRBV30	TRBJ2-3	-	AWSVPLGGFPDTQY
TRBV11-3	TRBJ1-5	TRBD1	ASSGTGGYSNQPQH
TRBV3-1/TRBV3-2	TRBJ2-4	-	ASSQRDSPQY
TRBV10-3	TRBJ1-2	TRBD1	AISEERQGAGGYT